This T cell receptor beta chain was sequenced in a study of T cells in Graves' hyperthyroidism and ophthalmopathy. Using RNA transcripts as the source, TCR beta CDR3 regions were amplified. Researchers ran a first-round RT-PCR on the TCR CDR3 using the HTBI primer set. Using its own MiXCR run on the multiplex PCR reads, TCRdb lists one record per CDR3 protein. This table has hundreds of thousands of distinct CDR3 sequences, around 15% appearing once. Study findings and constraints: Model-based prediction identified ophthalmopathy a median 6.5 months prior to its onset.

Ophthalmopathy cases met thresholds of Clinical Activity Score at least 3, NOSPECS grade at least 4 and duration under 3 months. Exclusion criteria comprised uncontrolled infection, other autoimmune disease, pregnancy or lactation. This CDR3 spans 15 amino acids. Trimming removed 5 bases at V and 2 bases at J, with 10 bases between. Germline V gene sequence: CDR1 SNHLY, CDR2 FYNNEI. This clonotype was picked up many times. No antigen is known for it. The rearrangement links TRBV2 to TRBJ1-6, with TRBD1 as a possible D gene (6 bases). Sequenced sample: blood. This receptor was taken from a woman between 55 and 75 years old with Graves' ophthalmopathy. The CDR3: CASSRTDAYNSPLHF. The CDR3 nucleotides are TGTGCCAGCAGTCGGACAGACGCCTATAATTCACCCCTCCACTTT.